This T cell receptor (beta chain) emerged from a study of cytomegalovirus exposure and HLA in healthy donors. Overall study findings and caveats: Rarity marked most TCR sequences, yet some public TCRs occurred in many donors.

Germline V gene lookup returns CDR1 MNHNS and CDR2 SASEGT. The CDR3 spans 18 residues. J was trimmed by 7 bases and V by 4 bases; bases with no gene match: 14. About this clone: Its antigen is currently unknown.

The PCR had 60 Vbeta and 13 Jbeta primers. Clones were sequenced by immunoSEQ multiplex PCR, and TCRdb holds only the in-frame ones, with some missing. The table lists 110,000 or so clones, about 80% of them singletons. Material for sequencing was PBMCs. V is TRBV6-1 and J is TRBJ1-6; TRBD1 matches 9 bases. The receptor was derived from a woman aged 40 to 55 in good health and CMV-seropositive. The CDR3 loop is CASSVQTLGTGRNSPLHF. DNA of the CDR3: TGTGCCAGCAGTGTACAAACCTTGGGGACAGGGCGAAATTCACCCCTCCACTTT.